One and the same sample provided the 3 T cell receptor beta chains below, sequenced in a study of Graves' ophthalmopathy and Graves' hyperthyroidism. Amplifying from RNA transcripts, the study obtained TCR beta CDR3 regions. First-round RT-PCR relied on HTBI primers, and a second-round multiplex PCR came next. TCRdb re-called the multiplex PCR reads through MiXCR, storing one row per CDR3 protein. The table lists almost 750,000 distinct CDR3 sequences, around 40% of them singletons. What was sequenced was peripheral blood. These receptors originate from an adult man with Graves' ophthalmopathy.

This clonotype was observed many times. The genes are TRBV5-6 and TRBJ2-6, with D perhaps matching TRBD2 (6 bases). Germline V gene data show CDR1 as SGHDT and CDR2 as YYEEEE. V was cut by 7 bases and J by 3 bases, with 8 bases left in between. CDR3 length: 13 amino acids. CDR3 protein: CASGRSGANVLTF. DNA of the CDR3: TGTGCCAGCGGGAGGAGTGGGGCCAACGTCCTGACTTTC.

This clonotype was detected many times. V usage is TRBV19 and J usage is TRBJ1-1; possibly TRBD1 for D (5 bases). Trimming took off 3 bases at V and 4 bases at J, with 9 bases between the two ends. The CDR3 contains 13 residues. Germline CDR1 and CDR2: LNHDA and SQIVND (reference sequence). The CDR3: CASSIRGVTEAFF. CDR3 nucleotide sequence: TGTGCCAGTAGTATTAGGGGCGTCACTGAAGCTTTCTTT.

J is TRBJ2-7 and V is TRBV20-1, with 12 bases matching TRBD2. The CDR3 sequence is 17 residues long. Germline-derived CDR1 and CDR2 are DFQATT and SNEGSKA (reference sequence). V gave up 0 bases and J gave up 0 bases; unmatched junction bases: 6. The CDR3 DNA sequence: TGCAGTGCTAGAGACAGGACTAGCGGGATAAGCTCCTACGAGCAGTACTTC. Translation gives CSARDRTSGISSYEQYF.